These T cell receptor beta chains were read from a single sample in a study of blood T cell repertoires in COVID-19. TCRdb keeps only in-frame clones here, not all; method: immunoSEQ multiplex PCR. Of 380,000 or so clones in the sample, more than 75% were seen once. What was sequenced was PBMCs or T cells enriched from blood (not recorded which). These receptors were taken from a man younger than 40 who had recovered from COVID-19. CDR3s include the opening cysteine and the closing phenylalanine or tryptophan. The order of the fields is V gene, clone size, J gene, D gene, CDR3 DNA, CDR3 protein. The D gene is left open where the match is weak. Clone size, where shown, is once, few, many, or a class for clones that have expanded.

V gene: TRBV19; clone size: -; J gene: TRBJ1-4; D gene: TRBD1; CDR3 DNA: TGTGCCAGTAGAATAACACAGGGGGGCGAAAAACTGTTTTTT; CDR3 protein: CASRITQGGEKLFF
V gene: TRBV19; clone size: -; J gene: TRBJ1-2; D gene: TRBD1; CDR3 DNA: TGTGCCAGTAGTATAGCGGGACAGGGTAACTATGGCTACACCTTC; CDR3 protein: CASSIAGQGNYGYTF
V gene: TRBV19; clone size: -; J gene: TRBJ2-1; D gene: -; CDR3 DNA: TGTGCCAGTAGTATTAACGGTATCGACAATGAGCAGTTCTTC; CDR3 protein: CASSINGIDNEQFF
V gene: TRBV6-5; clone size: once; J gene: TRBJ2-1; D gene: -; CDR3 DNA: TGTGCCAGCAGGAGGGGGGGCAATGAGCAGTTCTTC; CDR3 protein: CASRRGGNEQFF
V gene: TRBV27; clone size: -; J gene: TRBJ1-1; D gene: -; CDR3 DNA: TGTGCCAGCATCCGGAACACTGAAGCTTTCTTT; CDR3 protein: CASIRNTEAFF
V gene: TRBV12-5; clone size: -; J gene: TRBJ1-3; D gene: TRBD1; CDR3 DNA: TGTGCTAGTGGTTTCTTGACAGGGAGATACTCTGGAAACACCATATATTTT; CDR3 protein: CASGFLTGRYSGNTIYF
V gene: TRBV11-3; clone size: few; J gene: TRBJ2-1; D gene: TRBD2; CDR3 DNA: TGTGCCAGCAGCGCTCATTCGGGGGGCTCCTACAATGAGCAGTTCTTC; CDR3 protein: CASSAHSGGSYNEQFF
V gene: TRBV15; clone size: -; J gene: TRBJ1-5; D gene: -; CDR3 DNA: TGTGCCACCAGCAGAGAGAGGTTCAATCAGCCCCAGCATTTT; CDR3 protein: CATSRERFNQPQHF
V gene: TRBV29-1; clone size: few; J gene: TRBJ2-1; D gene: TRBD1; CDR3 DNA: TGCAGCGGGCATCAGGGGGCGCGAAGGAATGAGCAGTTCTTC; CDR3 protein: CSGHQGARRNEQFF
V gene: TRBV11-2; clone size: few; J gene: TRBJ2-2; D gene: -; CDR3 DNA: TGTGCCAGCAGCTTAGGACAGAGGATCACCGGGGAGCTGTTTTTT; CDR3 protein: CASSLGQRITGELFF
V gene: TRBV9; clone size: -; J gene: TRBJ2-5; D gene: TRBD2; CDR3 DNA: TGTGCCAGCAGCGACACCGTGGGGGGGAGCGGGGACGAGACCCAGTACTTC; CDR3 protein: CASSDTVGGSGDETQYF
V gene: TRBV6-5; clone size: -; J gene: TRBJ2-3; D gene: TRBD2; CDR3 DNA: TGTGCCAGCAGTTACCGGGGGACTAACACAGATACGCAGTATTTT; CDR3 protein: CASSYRGTNTDTQYF
V gene: TRBV2; clone size: -; J gene: TRBJ2-7; D gene: TRBD2; CDR3 DNA: TGTGCCAGCAGTGTCGGCAGGGAGGGCGAGCAGTACTTC; CDR3 protein: CASSVGREGEQYF
V gene: TRBV11-2; clone size: -; J gene: TRBJ1-5; D gene: -; CDR3 DNA: TGTGCCAGCAGCTTAGTAGGAGGTACGGACCAGCCCCAGCATTTT; CDR3 protein: CASSLVGGTDQPQHF
V gene: TRBV6-5; clone size: -; J gene: TRBJ1-1; D gene: -; CDR3 DNA: TGTGCCAGCACACTCTCAGGGTACGGAAACACTGAAGCTTTCTTT; CDR3 protein: CASTLSGYGNTEAFF
V gene: TRBV6-6; clone size: -; J gene: TRBJ2-7; D gene: -; CDR3 DNA: TGTGCCAGCAGTTACAGAGGCAGTCCCTACGAGCAGTACTTC; CDR3 protein: CASSYRGSPYEQYF
V gene: TRBV6-5; clone size: -; J gene: TRBJ1-5; D gene: TRBD1; CDR3 DNA: TGTGCCACCGCGACAGGGGGCCTACAGCCCCAGCATTTT; CDR3 protein: CATATGGLQPQHF
V gene: TRBV11-3; clone size: -; J gene: TRBJ2-1; D gene: -; CDR3 DNA: TGTGCCAGCAGCTTAGATGGTCCTTCGAGTGAGCAGTTCTTC; CDR3 protein: CASSLDGPSSEQFF
V gene: TRBV19; clone size: -; J gene: TRBJ2-5; D gene: TRBD1; CDR3 DNA: TGTGCCAGTAGTATGGACAGGGGGCTACAAGAGACCCAGTACTTC; CDR3 protein: CASSMDRGLQETQYF
V gene: TRBV3-1/TRBV3-2; clone size: few; J gene: TRBJ1-1; D gene: TRBD1; CDR3 DNA: TGTGCCAGCAGCCGGACGGGACAGTATCCTGAAGCTTTCTTT; CDR3 protein: CASSRTGQYPEAFF
V gene: TRBV7-2; clone size: -; J gene: TRBJ1-3; D gene: -; CDR3 DNA: TGTGCCAGCAGCCCCGACAGTAATGGAAACACCATATATTTT; CDR3 protein: CASSPDSNGNTIYF
V gene: TRBV12-3/TRBV12-4; clone size: -; J gene: TRBJ2-5; D gene: TRBD2; CDR3 DNA: TGTGCCAGCAGTTTAGGCGGGGGGGAGACCCAGTACTTC; CDR3 protein: CASSLGGGETQYF
V gene: TRBV9; clone size: -; J gene: TRBJ2-3; D gene: TRBD2; CDR3 DNA: TGTGCCAGCAGCGTAGGGGCAGCGGGGAGAGATACGCAGTATTTT; CDR3 protein: CASSVGAAGRDTQYF
V gene: TRBV7-2; clone size: -; J gene: TRBJ1-2; D gene: TRBD1; CDR3 DNA: TGTGCCAGCAGCCCGACAGGGACCTATGGCTACACCTTC; CDR3 protein: CASSPTGTYGYTF
V gene: TRBV5-1; clone size: -; J gene: TRBJ1-1; D gene: -; CDR3 DNA: TGCGCCAGCAGCTTGGCAGGTCCTAACACTGAAGCTTTCTTT; CDR3 protein: CASSLAGPNTEAFF
V gene: TRBV6-5; clone size: once; J gene: TRBJ2-7; D gene: TRBD1; CDR3 DNA: TGTGCCAGCAGTTACTCGATGTGGACAGGATTCTACGAGCAGTACTTC; CDR3 protein: CASSYSMWTGFYEQYF
V gene: TRBV5-1; clone size: -; J gene: TRBJ1-1; D gene: -; CDR3 DNA: TGCGCCAGCAGCTTGAGGGGGAGCACTGAAGCTTTCTTT; CDR3 protein: CASSLRGSTEAFF
V gene: TRBV19; clone size: -; J gene: TRBJ1-6; D gene: TRBD1; CDR3 DNA: TGTGCCAGTGCTTTCATGGGACAGCCTAATTCACCCCTCCACTTT; CDR3 protein: CASAFMGQPNSPLHF
V gene: TRBV18; clone size: -; J gene: TRBJ2-5; D gene: TRBD2; CDR3 DNA: TGTGCCAGCTCACCGTGGGCGGGGGACCAAGAGACCCAGTACTTC; CDR3 protein: CASSPWAGDQETQYF
V gene: TRBV10-1; clone size: -; J gene: TRBJ2-7; D gene: -; CDR3 DNA: TGCGCCAGCAGTGGAGGAGGTCCTGACTACGAGCAGTACTTC; CDR3 protein: CASSGGGPDYEQYF
V gene: TRBV25-1; clone size: once; J gene: TRBJ1-3; D gene: TRBD1; CDR3 DNA: TGTGCCAGCAGCGACGCACAGGGGATCTCTGGAAACACCATATATTTT; CDR3 protein: CASSDAQGISGNTIYF
V gene: TRBV1; clone size: once; J gene: TRBJ2-3; D gene: -; CDR3 DNA: TGCACCAGCAGCCAAAGAACGGCGACAGGGGGAACAGATACGCAGTATTTT; CDR3 protein: CTSSQRTATGGTDTQYF
V gene: TRBV2; clone size: once; J gene: TRBJ2-2; D gene: -; CDR3 DNA: TGTGCCAGCAGTGCATGGAGAAACACCGGGGAGCTGTTTTTT; CDR3 protein: CASSAWRNTGELFF
V gene: TRBV4-2; clone size: -; J gene: TRBJ1-4; D gene: TRBD1; CDR3 DNA: TGTGCCAGCAGCCAAGACAGGACAGGGTTTGAAAAACTGTTTTTT; CDR3 protein: CASSQDRTGFEKLFF
V gene: TRBV6-5; clone size: -; J gene: TRBJ2-2; D gene: TRBD1; CDR3 DNA: TGTGCCAGCTTTCCCGGGACAGGGGGGTCCGGGGAGCTGTTTTTT; CDR3 protein: CASFPGTGGSGELFF
V gene: TRBV5-1; clone size: -; J gene: TRBJ2-7; D gene: -; CDR3 DNA: TGCGCCAGCAGCCCCGGTCACGAGCAGTACTTC; CDR3 protein: CASSPGHEQYF
V gene: TRBV5-1; clone size: -; J gene: TRBJ1-2; D gene: -; CDR3 DNA: TGCGCCAGCAGCTTGGGGCAGGACTATGGCTACACCTTC; CDR3 protein: CASSLGQDYGYTF
V gene: TRBV7-9; clone size: -; J gene: TRBJ1-2; D gene: -; CDR3 DNA: TGTGCCAGCAGCTTACGGGGGGCTAAAGGCTACACCTTC; CDR3 protein: CASSLRGAKGYTF
V gene: TRBV27; clone size: -; J gene: TRBJ1-4; D gene: -; CDR3 DNA: TGTGCCAGCAGTTTATCGGGGGGGTACAATGAAAAACTGTTTTTT; CDR3 protein: CASSLSGGYNEKLFF
V gene: TRBV5-1; clone size: -; J gene: TRBJ1-2; D gene: -; CDR3 DNA: TGCGCCAGCAGCTTGGCCGTCAGGGAAGGCTACACCTTC; CDR3 protein: CASSLAVREGYTF
V gene: TRBV3-1/TRBV3-2; clone size: -; J gene: TRBJ1-6; D gene: -; CDR3 DNA: TGTGCCAGCAGCCAAGAAGGGGTTGGCTCCTATAATTCACCCCTCCACTTT; CDR3 protein: CASSQEGVGSYNSPLHF
V gene: TRBV4-1; clone size: -; J gene: TRBJ1-4; D gene: -; CDR3 DNA: TGCGCCAGCAGCCGGTTAACAGGGTTTAATGAAAAACTGTTTTTT; CDR3 protein: CASSRLTGFNEKLFF
V gene: TRBV4-3; clone size: once; J gene: TRBJ1-4; D gene: TRBD1; CDR3 DNA: TGCGCCAGCAGCCAAGCTCGAGGGACAGGGGGTGAAAAACTGTTTTTT; CDR3 protein: CASSQARGTGGEKLFF
V gene: TRBV9; clone size: once; J gene: TRBJ1-2; D gene: -; CDR3 DNA: TGTGCCAGCAGCGCTCGGACAGTATCTTATGGCTACACCTTC; CDR3 protein: CASSARTVSYGYTF
V gene: TRBV2; clone size: -; J gene: TRBJ2-2; D gene: TRBD1; CDR3 DNA: TGTGCCAGCACCCTCGACAGGGGTATCGCCGGGGAGCTGTTTTTT; CDR3 protein: CASTLDRGIAGELFF
V gene: TRBV6-5; clone size: -; J gene: TRBJ2-7; D gene: -; CDR3 DNA: TGTGCCAGCAGTCGCTCACAGGGCCGGGAGCAGTACTTC; CDR3 protein: CASSRSQGREQYF